One and the same sample provided the 6 T cell receptor beta chains below, sequenced in a study of blood T cell repertoires in COVID-19. Measured with immunoSEQ multiplex PCR; TCRdb has only the in-frame clones, and not every one. Among approximately 87,000 clones listed, around 80% were seen once. Material: peripheral blood. The receptors derive from a woman of 80 years or more with acute or convalescent COVID-19.

The chain joins TRBV30 to TRBJ2-1; 8 nucleotides align to TRBD1. The CDR3 consists of 18 residues. Germline-derived CDR1 and CDR2 are GTSNPN and SVGIG (reference sequence). Trimming removed 0 bases from V and 0 bases from J; junction bases left unmatched: 10. The CDR3 spells CAWSVRGSGQGSYNEQFF. The CDR3 bases are TGTGCCTGGAGTGTAAGGGGTAGTGGACAGGGCTCCTACAATGAGCAGTTCTTC. Using reference TRBV30 and TRBJ2-1 for the parts outside the CDR3, the full variable domain is SQTIHQWPATLVQPVGSPLSLECTVEGTSNPNLYWYRQAAGRGLQLLFYSVGIGQISSEVPQNLSASRPQDRQFILSSKKLLLSDSGFYLCAWSVRGSGQGSYNEQFFGPGTRLTVL.

This chain links TRBV3-1 (or the pseudogene TRBV3-2) with TRBJ2-1; 14 nucleotides align to TRBD2. The CDR3 totals 15 residues. Germline CDR1 LGHDT, CDR2 YNNKEL (reference sequence). The junction had 9 bases not matched to a gene; V was cut back by 4 bases and J by 13 bases. The CDR3 DNA is TGTGCCAGCAGCCTCACTTGGACTAGCGGGGGGATACAGTTCTTC. Translating it yields CASSLTWTSGGIQFF.

The rearrangement links TRBV5-1 to TRBJ1-6; the D gene is possibly TRBD1 (6 bases). This CDR3 is built from 12 residues. The germline gives CDR1 SGHRS, CDR2 YFSETQ. Trimming left V 2 bases short and J 9 bases short, with 6 bases between. CDR3 residues: CASSLGGSPLHF. The CDR3 DNA sequence: TGCGCCAGCAGCTTAGGGGGTTCACCCCTCCACTTT.

The table lists this clone with a few counts. The chain joins TRBV6-1 to TRBJ2-1, with D maybe TRBD2 (6 bases). V was clipped by 0 bases and J by 8 bases, with 11 bases between them. The CDR3 contains 14 residues. Germline-derived CDR1 and CDR2 are MNHNS and SASEGT. The CDR3, as DNA: TGTGCCAGCAGTGAAGCATGGGGGGATTATGAGCAGTTCTTC. Translating gives CASSEAWGDYEQFF.

The genes are TRBV3-1 (or the pseudogene TRBV3-2) and TRBJ2-7; possible D gene TRBD1, 6 bases. Germline CDR1 and CDR2: LGHDT and YNNKEL (reference sequence). Trimming cost V 0 bases and J 2 bases, with 20 bases left between them. The CDR3 runs 18 residues. For the CDR3, the DNA is TGTGCCAGCAGCCAAGATCTCAGGGGAAGGGGATACGCCTACGAGCAGTACTTC. Amino acid sequence: CASSQDLRGRGYAYEQYF.

The chain combines TRBV24-1 with TRBJ1-1; no definite D call. Per the germline V gene, CDR1 is KGHDR and CDR2 is SFDVKD. The CDR3 consists of 12 residues. V lost 4 bases and J 10 bases, leaving 12 bases between the germline ends. CDR3 protein: CATSDRLGRAFF. CDR3 DNA sequence: TGTGCCACCAGTGACCGCCTAGGGAGAGCTTTCTTT.